This T cell receptor (beta chain) was sequenced during a study of cytomegalovirus exposure and HLA in healthy donors. CDR1 SGHDT and CDR2 YYEEEE come from the germline V gene. V gave up 4 bases and J gave up 4 bases; unmatched junction bases: 7. The CDR3 contains 14 residues. Regarding this clone: Its antigen is still unknown.

Study observations and caveats: The only immune exposure information that was available was CMV serostatus.

The PCR had 60 Vbeta and 13 Jbeta primers. The table came from immunoSEQ multiplex PCR; TCRdb's copy has only in-frame clones and leaves some out. This sample has over 150,000 clones; 71% occur once, and the top ten carry about 2.7%. The chain couples TRBV5-6 to TRBJ2-5, with 7 bases that match TRBD1. The TCR sequence derives from a woman in her 30s in good health and CMV-seronegative. What was sequenced was PBMCs. CDR3 sequence: CASSVTGVGETQYF. DNA for the CDR3: TGTGCCAGCAGCGTTACAGGGGTAGGAGAGACCCAGTACTTC.